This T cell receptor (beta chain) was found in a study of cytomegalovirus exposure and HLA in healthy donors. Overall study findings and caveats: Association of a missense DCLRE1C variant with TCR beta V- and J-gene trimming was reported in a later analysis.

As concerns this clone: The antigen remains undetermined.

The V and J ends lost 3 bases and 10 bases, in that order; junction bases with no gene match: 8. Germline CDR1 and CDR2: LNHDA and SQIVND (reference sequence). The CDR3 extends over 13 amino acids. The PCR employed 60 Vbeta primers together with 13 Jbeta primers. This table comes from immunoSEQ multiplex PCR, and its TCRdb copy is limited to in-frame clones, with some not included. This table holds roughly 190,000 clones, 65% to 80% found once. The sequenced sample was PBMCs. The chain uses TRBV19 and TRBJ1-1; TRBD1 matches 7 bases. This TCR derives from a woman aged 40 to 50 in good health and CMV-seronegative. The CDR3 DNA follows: TGTGCCAGTAGTATGCTGGGACAGATGTCAGCTTTCTTT. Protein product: CASSMLGQMSAFF.